The present TCR beta chain was sequenced within a study of beta chain features in type 1 diabetes. Across the whole study: Similarity in age, gender and cell yields was seen between patients and healthy donors.

The authors sorted CD4+ naive, central memory, regulatory and stem cell-like memory cells via CD45RO/CCR7/CD25/CD127/CD95/CD27. The authors reverse transcribed all of the isolated RNA, so sequencing captured expressed TCRB transcripts. TCRdb keeps only in-frame clones here, not all; method: immunoSEQ multiplex PCR. Altogether about 160,000 clones are present, about 10% being singletons, with the ten largest covering 0.7%. This clone was found a few times. Its cognate antigen is unknown. Findings of the study overall: For Type 1 diabetes patients, all four CD4+ subsets carried TCRB CDR3s that were moderately but significantly shorter. In these data, an HLA type influence on TCRB rearrangement remained unresolved.

After removal of 0 bases from V and 4 bases from J, the junction contained 19 bases not matched to a gene. The CDR3 loop spans 20 amino acids. CDR1 LGHNA and CDR2 YNFKEQ come from the germline V gene. Sequenced input: central memory CD4+ T cells from blood. This chain joins TRBV4-2 and TRBJ2-3; TRBD2 matches at 7 bases. This clonotype originated in a woman aged 30 to 39 with type 1 diabetes. The CDR3 DNA follows: TGTGCCAGCAGCCAAGATTCTTGGGGGAGGGCCATCGGGAAAGCAGATACGCAGTATTTT. Translated, it gives CASSQDSWGRAIGKADTQYF.